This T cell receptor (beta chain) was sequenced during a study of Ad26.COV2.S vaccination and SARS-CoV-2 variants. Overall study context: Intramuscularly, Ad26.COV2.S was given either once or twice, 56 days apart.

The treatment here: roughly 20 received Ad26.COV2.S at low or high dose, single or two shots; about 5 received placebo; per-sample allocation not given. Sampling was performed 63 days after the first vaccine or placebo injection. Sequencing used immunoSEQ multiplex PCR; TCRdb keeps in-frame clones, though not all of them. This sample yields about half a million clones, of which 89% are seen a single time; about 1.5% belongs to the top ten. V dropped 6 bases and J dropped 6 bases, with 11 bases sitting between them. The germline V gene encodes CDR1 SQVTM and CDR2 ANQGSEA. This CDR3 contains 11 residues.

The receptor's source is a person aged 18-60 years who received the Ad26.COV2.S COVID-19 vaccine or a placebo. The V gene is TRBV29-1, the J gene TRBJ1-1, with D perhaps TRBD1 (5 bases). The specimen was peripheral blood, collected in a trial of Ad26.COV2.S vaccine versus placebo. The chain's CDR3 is CSVEGRSEAFF. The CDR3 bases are TGCAGCGTGGAGGGACGTTCTGAAGCTTTCTTT.